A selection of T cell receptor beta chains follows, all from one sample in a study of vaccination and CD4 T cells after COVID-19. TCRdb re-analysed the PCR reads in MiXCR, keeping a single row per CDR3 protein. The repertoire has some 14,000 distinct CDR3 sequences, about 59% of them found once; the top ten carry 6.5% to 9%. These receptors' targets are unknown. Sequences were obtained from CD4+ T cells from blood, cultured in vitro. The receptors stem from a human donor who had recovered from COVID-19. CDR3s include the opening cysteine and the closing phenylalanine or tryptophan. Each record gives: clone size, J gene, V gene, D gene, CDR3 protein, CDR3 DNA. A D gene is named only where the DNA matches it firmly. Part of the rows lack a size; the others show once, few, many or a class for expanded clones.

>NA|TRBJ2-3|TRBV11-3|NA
CASSFPKASADTQYF
TGTGCCAGCAGCTTCCCTAAGGCCTCCGCAGATACGCAGTATTTT
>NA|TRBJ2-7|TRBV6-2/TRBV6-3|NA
CASSYAGRIYEQYF
TGTGCCAGCAGTTATGCGGGACGGATCTACGAGCAGTACTTC
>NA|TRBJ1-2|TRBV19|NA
CASNLDRNYGYTF
TGTGCCAGCAATTTGGACAGAAACTATGGCTACACCTTC
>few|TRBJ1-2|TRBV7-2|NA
CASSLLLGSRGYTF
TGTGCCAGCAGCTTGTTGTTAGGGTCGAGGGGCTACACCTTC
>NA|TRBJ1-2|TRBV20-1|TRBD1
CSANLPGQGMGGYTF
TGCAGTGCTAATCTACCGGGACAGGGGATGGGTGGCTACACCTTC
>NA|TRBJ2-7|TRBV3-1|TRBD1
CASSQRDRINEQYF
TGTGCCAGCAGCCAACGGGACAGGATCAACGAGCAGTACTTC
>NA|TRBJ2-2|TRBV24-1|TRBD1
CATSDPAGTGKGGELFF
TGTGCCACCAGTGACCCCGCCGGGACAGGGAAAGGAGGGGAGCTGTTTTTT
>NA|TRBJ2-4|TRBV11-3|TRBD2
CASSPGLAGGVDIQYF
TGTGCCAGCAGCCCAGGACTAGCGGGAGGAGTGGACATTCAGTACTTC
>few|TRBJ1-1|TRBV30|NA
CAWSVQIEGEAFF
TGTGCCTGGAGTGTACAGATTGAGGGTGAAGCTTTCTTT
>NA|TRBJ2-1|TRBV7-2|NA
CASSPPGHYNEQFF
TGTGCCAGCAGTCCACCGGGTCACTACAATGAGCAGTTCTTC
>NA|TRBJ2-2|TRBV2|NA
CASRRAAGNTGELFF
TGTGCCAGCCGCCGGGCGGCAGGAAACACCGGGGAGCTGTTTTTT
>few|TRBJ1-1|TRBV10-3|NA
CAISEYRQSDTEAFF
TGTGCCATCAGTGAGTATCGACAGTCCGACACTGAAGCTTTCTTT
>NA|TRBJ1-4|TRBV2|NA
CASSDGDGEKLFF
TGTGCCAGCAGTGATGGGGACGGGGAAAAACTGTTTTTT
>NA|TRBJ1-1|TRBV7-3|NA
CASSSTGGVTEAFF
TGTGCCAGCAGCTCGACAGGAGGGGTCACTGAAGCTTTCTTT
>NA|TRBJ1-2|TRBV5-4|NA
CASSLAGTLSAYGYTF
TGTGCCAGCAGCTTGGCCGGGACTCTTTCGGCCTATGGCTACACCTTC
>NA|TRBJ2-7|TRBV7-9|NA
CASSFSGSHEQYF
TGTGCCAGCAGCTTCTCGGGGTCCCACGAGCAGTACTTC
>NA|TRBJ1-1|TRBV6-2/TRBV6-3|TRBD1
CASSAGQGADTEAFF
TGTGCCAGCAGTGCCGGACAGGGGGCGGACACTGAAGCTTTCTTT
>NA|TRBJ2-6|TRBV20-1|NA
CSASGSVGANVLTF
TGCAGTGCTAGCGGGAGTGTTGGGGCCAACGTCCTGACTTTC
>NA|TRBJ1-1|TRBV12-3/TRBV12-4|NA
CASSLALGGGWTAFF
TGTGCCAGCAGTTTAGCGCTTGGAGGGGGGTGGACGGCTTTCTTT
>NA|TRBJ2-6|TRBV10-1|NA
CASSDSGANVLTF
TGCGCCAGCAGTGACTCTGGGGCCAACGTCCTGACTTTC
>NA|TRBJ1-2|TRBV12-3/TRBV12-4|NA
CASSFAGESGYTF
TGTGCCAGCAGCTTCGCAGGGGAGAGTGGCTACACCTTC
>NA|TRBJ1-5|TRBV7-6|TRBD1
CASSLTGDQPQHF
TGTGCCAGCAGCTTGACAGGGGATCAGCCCCAGCATTTT
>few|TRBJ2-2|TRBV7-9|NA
CASSFYKEGGELFF
TGTGCCAGCAGCTTCTATAAGGAAGGCGGGGAGCTGTTTTTT
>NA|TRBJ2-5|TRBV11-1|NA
CASSLERETQYF
TGTGCCAGCAGCTTAGAACGAGAGACCCAGTACTTC
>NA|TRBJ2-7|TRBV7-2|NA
CASSLDGSGGEQYF
TGTGCCAGCAGCTTAGACGGGTCCGGGGGCGAGCAGTACTTC
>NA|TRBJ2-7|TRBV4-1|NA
CASSQDKDNWGEQYF
TGCGCCAGCAGCCAAGATAAGGATAACTGGGGCGAGCAGTACTTC
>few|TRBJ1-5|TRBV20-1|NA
CSASGGSNSNQPQHF
TGCAGTGCTAGTGGAGGCAGCAATAGCAATCAGCCCCAGCATTTT
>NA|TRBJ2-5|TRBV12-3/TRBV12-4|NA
CASTFRSRETQYF
TGTGCCAGCACCTTCCGGTCCCGGGAGACCCAGTACTTC
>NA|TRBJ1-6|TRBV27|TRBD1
CASRDRSYNSPLHF
TGTGCCAGCCGGGACAGAAGCTATAATTCACCCCTCCACTTT
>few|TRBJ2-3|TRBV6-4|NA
CASSPGTHTDTQYF
TGTGCCAGCAGTCCCGGGACTCATACAGATACGCAGTATTTT
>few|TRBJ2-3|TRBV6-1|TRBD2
CASRWREVTDTQYF
TGTGCCAGCAGGTGGCGGGAGGTCACAGATACGCAGTATTTT
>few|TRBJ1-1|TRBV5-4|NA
CASSLARANTEAFF
TGTGCCAGCAGCTTGGCCAGGGCGAACACTGAAGCTTTCTTT
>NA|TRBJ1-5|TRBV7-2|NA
CASSLAGGWQPQHF
TGTGCCAGCAGCTTAGCTGGTGGTTGGCAGCCCCAGCATTTT
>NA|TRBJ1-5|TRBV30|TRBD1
CAWRRDRGRQPQHF
TGTGCCTGGAGGAGGGACAGGGGGCGACAGCCCCAGCATTTT
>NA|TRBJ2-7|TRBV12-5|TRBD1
CASGFWTGGSYEQYF
TGTGCTAGTGGTTTCTGGACAGGGGGTTCCTACGAGCAGTACTTC
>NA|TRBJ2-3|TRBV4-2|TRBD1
CASSQGQGARTQYF
TGTGCCAGCAGCCAAGGCCAGGGGGCTCGTACGCAGTATTTT
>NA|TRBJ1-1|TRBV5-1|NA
CASSSGGPENTEAFF
TGCGCCAGCAGCTCAGGAGGGCCTGAAAACACTGAAGCTTTCTTT
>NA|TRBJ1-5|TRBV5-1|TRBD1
CASSLGQGLNQPQHF
TGCGCCAGCAGCTTGGGACAGGGCCTAAATCAGCCCCAGCATTTT
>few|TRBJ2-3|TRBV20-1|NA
CSARRTPGDTQYF
TGCAGTGCTAGGCGGACTCCTGGGGATACGCAGTATTTT
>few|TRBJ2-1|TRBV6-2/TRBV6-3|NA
CASSYADASYNEQFF
TGTGCCAGCAGTTACGCAGATGCATCCTACAATGAGCAGTTCTTC
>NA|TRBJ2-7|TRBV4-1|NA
CASRAVSGYYEQYF
TGCGCCAGCAGGGCGGTTAGCGGTTACTACGAGCAGTACTTC
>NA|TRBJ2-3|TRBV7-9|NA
CASSTQGLSTDTQYF
TGTGCCAGCAGCACCCAGGGACTTAGCACAGATACGCAGTATTTT
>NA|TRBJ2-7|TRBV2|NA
CASSENYEQYF
TGTGCCAGCAGTGAAAACTACGAGCAGTACTTC
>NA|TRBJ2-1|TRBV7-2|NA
CASSPFIAEGSDEQFF
TGTGCCAGCAGCCCATTCATAGCGGAGGGAAGCGATGAGCAGTTCTTC